The rows below give T cell receptor beta chains drawn from one sample of a study of T cell clonotyping in hematopoietic cell transplantation. Assay used: immunoSEQ multiplex PCR; TCRdb lists only in-frame clones, some missing. The table has about 11,000 clones, 75% to 90% seen once. Specimen: PBMCs, collected 100 days after allogeneic stem cell transplant. The receptor source for this set is a female patient in her sixties who had an allogeneic stem cell transplant from an unrelated donor, so the T cells may come from the graft donor. Some clones in this sample may be carry-over from other donors' samples. Each CDR3 is given with its conserved first and last residue. D genes are given only for firm matches. Rows give clone size only sometimes, using once, few, many, or a class for an expanded clone.

.	TRBJ1-2	.	TRBV28	CASSLSQGRAYGYTF	TGTGCCAGCAGTTTATCCCAGGGTCGTGCCTATGGCTACACCTTC
.	TRBJ2-1	.	TRBV7-8	CASSLGTQSYNEQFF	TGTGCCAGCAGCCTAGGGACTCAGTCCTACAATGAGCAGTTCTTC
.	TRBJ2-5	.	TRBV6-1	CASSEDPTRETQYF	TGTGCCAGCAGTGAGGACCCCACTCGGGAGACCCAGTACTTC
.	TRBJ2-2	.	TRBV7-2	CASSLSQGATGELFF	TGTGCCAGCAGCTTGAGTCAGGGTGCCACCGGGGAGCTGTTTTTT
few	TRBJ2-2	.	TRBV27	CASSVTGNTGELFF	TGTGCCAGCAGTGTAACAGGGAACACCGGGGAGCTGTTTTTT
once	TRBJ2-7	TRBD2	TRBV7-9	CASSSQTGTSIYEQYF	TGTGCCAGCAGCTCCCAGACCGGGACTAGCATCTACGAGCAGTACTTC
.	TRBJ2-5	.	TRBV27	CASSQRRLETQYF	TGTGCCAGCAGTCAGCGGAGGTTGGAGACCCAGTACTTC
.	TRBJ2-3	TRBD2	TRBV29-1	CSAIGGLAGEADTQYF	TGCAGCGCGATAGGGGGACTAGCGGGAGAAGCAGATACGCAGTATTTT
once	TRBJ1-4	.	TRBV9	CASSVVGAANEKLFF	TGTGCCAGCAGCGTAGTGGGGGCAGCTAATGAAAAACTGTTTTTT
once	TRBJ1-4	TRBD1	TRBV27	CASSPDRVSEKLFF	TGTGCCAGCAGTCCAGACAGGGTTTCTGAAAAACTGTTTTTT
.	TRBJ2-1	TRBD2	TRBV2	CASSTGLAPTPPNEQFF	TGTGCCAGCAGTACGGGACTAGCCCCCACCCCCCCGAATGAGCAGTTCTTC
.	TRBJ1-5	TRBD1	TRBV9	CASSDSTGGNQPQHF	TGTGCCAGCAGCGATTCGACAGGGGGTAATCAGCCCCAGCATTTT
.	TRBJ1-1	TRBD1	TRBV6-4	CASGSGTENTEAFF	TGTGCCAGCGGCTCCGGGACAGAGAACACTGAAGCTTTCTTT
.	TRBJ2-6	.	TRBV6-6	CASSLGEQSRANVLTF	TGTGCCAGCAGTCTCGGGGAACAAAGTCGGGCCAACGTCCTGACTTTC
once	TRBJ2-1	.	TRBV7-3	CASSWGPEGGDEQFF	TGTGCCAGCAGCTGGGGACCAGAGGGCGGGGATGAGCAGTTCTTC
.	TRBJ2-4	.	TRBV27	CASSLLDENIQYF	TGTGCCAGCAGTTTATTAGATGAAAACATTCAGTACTTC
.	TRBJ2-3	TRBD2	TRBV4-3	CASSQDLSAGGGDTQYF	TGCGCCAGCAGCCAAGATCTTTCGGCGGGAGGGGGAGATACGCAGTATTTT
.	TRBJ2-3	TRBD2	TRBV6-5	CASRAGGADTQYF	TGTGCCAGCAGAGCGGGAGGAGCAGATACGCAGTATTTT
.	TRBJ2-7	TRBD2	TRBV7-2	CASSPLAGESYEQYF	TGTGCCAGCAGCCCCCTAGCGGGAGAGTCCTACGAGCAGTACTTC
.	TRBJ2-3	TRBD2	TRBV7-2	CASSLVGLGSGMGSDTQYF	TGTGCCAGCAGCTTAGTTGGTTTGGGGAGCGGGATGGGTTCAGATACGCAGTATTTT
.	TRBJ2-2	TRBD2	TRBV7-2	CASSSSGRGGELFF	TGTGCCAGCAGCTCAAGCGGGAGAGGCGGGGAGCTGTTTTTT
.	TRBJ2-3	TRBD2	TRBV28	CASSGLAGAGDTQYF	TGTGCCAGCAGCGGACTAGCGGGAGCGGGAGATACGCAGTATTTT
.	TRBJ1-2	.	TRBV5-4	CASSWGRSGYTF	TGTGCCAGCAGCTGGGGACGGAGTGGCTACACCTTC
.	TRBJ2-7	TRBD1	TRBV28	CASSLDRAPTEQYF	TGTGCCAGCAGTTTGGACAGGGCTCCTACCGAGCAGTACTTC
medium-sized	TRBJ2-1	.	TRBV6-6	CASSYNPAYNEQFF	TGTGCCAGCAGTTATAACCCCGCCTACAATGAGCAGTTCTTC
.	TRBJ2-1	TRBD2	TRBV5-1	CASSSPGLAGTKPYNEQFF	TGCGCCAGCAGCTCTCCGGGACTAGCGGGAACCAAGCCTTACAATGAGCAGTTCTTC
.	TRBJ2-1	.	TRBV23-1	CASSQSRHEQFF	TGCGCCAGCAGTCAATCTAGGCATGAGCAGTTCTTC
few	TRBJ1-4	.	TRBV15	CATSRDSGNSNEKLFF	TGTGCCACCAGCAGAGATAGCGGGAATTCTAATGAAAAACTGTTTTTT
.	TRBJ2-1	.	TRBV28	CASSQLYGSPIDNEQFF	TGTGCCAGCAGCCAGTTGTACGGGAGCCCTATAGACAATGAGCAGTTCTTC
.	TRBJ2-7	TRBD2	TRBV6-5	CASSYPGGLNEQYF	TGTGCCAGCAGTTACCCGGGAGGGTTAAACGAGCAGTACTTC
.	TRBJ2-7	.	TRBV5-6	CASSRGPNYEQYF	TGTGCCAGCAGTCGGGGACCGAACTACGAGCAGTACTTC
once	TRBJ2-3	TRBD2	TRBV9	CASSVDAGGGADTQYF	TGTGCCAGCAGCGTAGATGCGGGAGGGGGGGCAGATACGCAGTATTTT
.	TRBJ2-1	TRBD1	TRBV5-1	CASSLDGQGAVEQFF	TGCGCCAGCAGCTTGGATGGACAGGGGGCAGTTGAGCAGTTCTTC
few	TRBJ2-2	.	TRBV7-2	CASSPSHPGELFF	TGTGCCAGCAGCCCAAGCCATCCCGGGGAGCTGTTTTTT
.	TRBJ1-4	.	TRBV15	CATSILREKLFF	TGTGCCACCAGCATCCTAAGGGAAAAACTGTTTTTT
.	TRBJ2-5	.	TRBV10-3	CAIRPDTYFQETQYF	TGTGCCATCAGACCCGACACCTACTTCCAAGAGACCCAGTACTTC
.	TRBJ2-1	.	TRBV4-2	CASSLGGGNAYNEQFF	TGTGCCAGCAGCTTGGGAGGCGGTAATGCCTACAATGAGCAGTTCTTC
.	TRBJ2-7	TRBD2	TRBV7-2	CASSVLAGAGYEQYF	TGTGCCAGCAGCGTTCTAGCGGGAGCTGGCTACGAGCAGTACTTC
.	TRBJ2-7	.	TRBV11-2	CASSLVYYEQYF	TGTGCCAGCAGCTTAGTATACTACGAGCAGTACTTC
.	TRBJ1-1	.	TRBV5-1	CASSSLMNTEAFF	TGCGCCAGCAGCTCCCTTATGAACACTGAAGCTTTCTTT
.	TRBJ1-1	.	TRBV4-1	CASSQDFFGASEAFF	TGCGCCAGCAGCCAAGATTTTTTCGGGGCGAGTGAAGCTTTCTTT
.	TRBJ2-7	.	TRBV30	CACSRGRASYEQYF	TGTGCCTGTTCCAGAGGCAGGGCTAGCTACGAGCAGTACTTC
once	TRBJ1-3	.	TRBV20-1	CSARYENTIYF	TGCAGTGCTAGATATGAAAACACCATATATTTT
.	TRBJ2-1	.	TRBV7-9	CASSPGAFHNEQFF	TGTGCCAGCAGCCCCGGGGCTTTTCACAATGAGCAGTTCTTC
once	TRBJ1-1	.	TRBV6-5	CASSYFSTVNTEAFF	TGTGCCAGCAGTTACTTCTCGACAGTGAACACTGAAGCTTTCTTT
.	TRBJ2-2	.	TRBV5-6	CASSFRDFPKNTGELFF	TGTGCCAGCAGCTTTCGGGATTTTCCCAAGAACACCGGGGAGCTGTTTTTT
.	TRBJ2-6	.	TRBV4-2	CASSHPLTGPPVSGANVLTF	TGTGCCAGCAGCCACCCTTTGACAGGTCCCCCCGTCTCTGGGGCCAACGTCCTGACTTTC
.	TRBJ2-3	TRBD2	TRBV5-1	CASSLGGLAGVADTQYF	TGCGCCAGCAGCTTGGGGGGACTAGCGGGAGTGGCAGATACGCAGTATTTT
.	TRBJ2-7	TRBD1	TRBV5-8	CASSLVPGTGTYEQYF	TGTGCCAGCAGCTTGGTGCCCGGGACAGGGACCTACGAGCAGTACTTC
.	TRBJ2-3	.	TRBV9	CASSLTLVDTQYF	TGTGCCAGCAGCCTAACATTGGTAGATACGCAGTATTTT
.	TRBJ2-5	.	TRBV30	CAWSESNREATQYF	TGTGCCTGGAGTGAATCGAATCGTGAGGCGACCCAGTACTTC
once	TRBJ2-1	.	TRBV27	CASSFRVYNEQFF	TGTGCCAGCAGTTTCCGCGTCTACAATGAGCAGTTCTTC
.	TRBJ2-3	.	TRBV9	CASSVGGRVSTDTQYF	TGTGCCAGCAGCGTAGGAGGACGGGTTAGCACAGATACGCAGTATTTT
.	TRBJ1-2	.	TRBV7-6	CASSLEATGYGYTF	TGTGCCAGCAGCTTAGAGGCAACTGGCTATGGCTACACCTTC
.	TRBJ2-2	.	TRBV6-6	CASSLYTGELFF	TGTGCCAGCAGCCTATACACCGGGGAGCTGTTTTTT
.	TRBJ1-5	.	TRBV28	CASSLESFQPQHF	TGTGCCAGCAGTTTAGAGTCGTTTCAGCCCCAGCATTTT
.	TRBJ1-5	.	TRBV19	CASSIPSKQGGNQPQHF	TGTGCCAGTAGTATCCCCTCAAAACAGGGCGGCAATCAGCCCCAGCATTTT
.	TRBJ2-5	TRBD2	TRBV19	CASSTSGQYQETQYF	TGTGCCAGTAGTACTAGCGGGCAATACCAAGAGACCCAGTACTTC
.	TRBJ1-3	.	TRBV10-3	CAIRDTSGNTIYF	TGTGCCATCAGGGACACCTCTGGAAACACCATATATTTT
.	TRBJ1-5	.	TRBV5-4	CASSLRGQPQHF	TGTGCCAGCAGCTTGAGGGGTCAGCCCCAGCATTTT